The clone carrying this T cell receptor (beta chain) was found a few times. This sample was included in a study of control samples from healthy donors and cancer patients. Here immunoSEQ multiplex PCR was the method, and the copy in TCRdb shows in-frame clones only, minus some. The table lists around 190,000 clones, roughly nine tenths of them singletons. V was clipped by 7 bases and J by 9 bases, with 24 bases between them. The CDR3 is made up of 14 amino acids. Looked up from germline, CDR1 is GTSNPN and CDR2 is SVGIG (reference sequence). Sequencing was done on a sample of blood. The TCR sequence derives from a man aged 25-45 years in good health. The rearrangement joins TRBV30 to TRBJ1-2, with D possibly TRBD1 on 6 matching bases. CDR3 DNA: TGTGCCTCTCCCACATCACAGGGAGGTTTCAGCTACACCTTC. Translating gives CASPTSQGGFSYTF.